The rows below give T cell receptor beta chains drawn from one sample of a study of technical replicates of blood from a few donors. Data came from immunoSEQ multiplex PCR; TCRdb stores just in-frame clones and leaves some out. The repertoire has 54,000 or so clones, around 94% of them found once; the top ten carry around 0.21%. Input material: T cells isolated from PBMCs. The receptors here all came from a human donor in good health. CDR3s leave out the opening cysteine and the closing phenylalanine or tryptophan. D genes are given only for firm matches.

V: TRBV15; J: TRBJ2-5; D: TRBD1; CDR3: ATSKRQGQETQY
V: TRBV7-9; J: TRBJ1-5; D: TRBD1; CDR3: ASSLTGGNQPQH
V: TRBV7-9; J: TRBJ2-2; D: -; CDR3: ASSAGGAAGELF
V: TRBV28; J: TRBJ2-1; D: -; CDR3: ASISSGGPSYNEQF
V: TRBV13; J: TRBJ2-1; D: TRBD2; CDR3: ASSTPTAGGRSYNEQF
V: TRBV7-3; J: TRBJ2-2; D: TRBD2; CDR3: ASSRLASLTGELF
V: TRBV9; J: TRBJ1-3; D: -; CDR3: ASSVAGTGNTIY
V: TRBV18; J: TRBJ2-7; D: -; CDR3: ASSEGTVSGEQY
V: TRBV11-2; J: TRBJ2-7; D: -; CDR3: ASSLLYEQY
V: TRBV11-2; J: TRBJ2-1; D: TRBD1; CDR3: ASSSDRTSYSEQF
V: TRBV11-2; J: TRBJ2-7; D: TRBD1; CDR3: ASSPGTVFSYEQY
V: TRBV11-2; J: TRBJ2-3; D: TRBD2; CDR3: ASSLGRGGIYTQY
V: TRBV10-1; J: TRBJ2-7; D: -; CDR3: ASSERTAESIYFDYEQY
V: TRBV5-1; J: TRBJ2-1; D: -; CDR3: ASSLGQGSSYNEQF
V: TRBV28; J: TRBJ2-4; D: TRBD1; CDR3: ASSQVRGRGKNIQY